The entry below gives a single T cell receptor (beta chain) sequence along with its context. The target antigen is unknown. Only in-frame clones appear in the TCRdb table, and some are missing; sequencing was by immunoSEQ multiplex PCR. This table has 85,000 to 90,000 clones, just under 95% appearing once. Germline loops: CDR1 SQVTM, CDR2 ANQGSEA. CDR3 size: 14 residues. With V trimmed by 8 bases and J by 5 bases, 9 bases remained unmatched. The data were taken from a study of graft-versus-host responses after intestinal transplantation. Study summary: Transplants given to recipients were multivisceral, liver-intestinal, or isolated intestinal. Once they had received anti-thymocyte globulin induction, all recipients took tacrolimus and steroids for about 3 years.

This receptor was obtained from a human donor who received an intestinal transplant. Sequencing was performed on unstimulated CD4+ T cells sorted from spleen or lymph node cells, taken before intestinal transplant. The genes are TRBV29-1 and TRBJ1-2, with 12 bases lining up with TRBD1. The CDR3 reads CSFGGTGGKYGYTF. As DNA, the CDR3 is TGCAGCTTCGGGGGGACAGGGGGCAAGTATGGCTACACCTTC.